This T cell receptor (beta chain) is from a study of cytomegalovirus exposure and HLA in healthy donors. Study-level findings and limits: What was likely a sequencing artifact was a cluster of highly shared sequence variants.

The PCR made use of 60 Vbeta and 13 Jbeta primers. Only in-frame clones appear in the TCRdb table, and some are missing; sequencing was by immunoSEQ multiplex PCR. Of about 160,000 clones in the sample, roughly 80% were seen once. This clone has a handful of counts. The target antigen is unknown. Germline V gene sequence: CDR1 PRHDT, CDR2 FYEKMQ (reference sequence). Trimming left V 4 bases short and J 0 bases short, with 12 bases between. The CDR3 totals 15 residues. This receptor was identified in a human donor in good health. Source material: PBMCs. The rearrangement joins TRBV13 to TRBJ1-1; no firm D call. CDR3 nucleotide sequence: TGTGCCAGCAGCTGGGAGGGTTCCTTGAACACTGAAGCTTTCTTT. Protein product: CASSWEGSLNTEAFF.